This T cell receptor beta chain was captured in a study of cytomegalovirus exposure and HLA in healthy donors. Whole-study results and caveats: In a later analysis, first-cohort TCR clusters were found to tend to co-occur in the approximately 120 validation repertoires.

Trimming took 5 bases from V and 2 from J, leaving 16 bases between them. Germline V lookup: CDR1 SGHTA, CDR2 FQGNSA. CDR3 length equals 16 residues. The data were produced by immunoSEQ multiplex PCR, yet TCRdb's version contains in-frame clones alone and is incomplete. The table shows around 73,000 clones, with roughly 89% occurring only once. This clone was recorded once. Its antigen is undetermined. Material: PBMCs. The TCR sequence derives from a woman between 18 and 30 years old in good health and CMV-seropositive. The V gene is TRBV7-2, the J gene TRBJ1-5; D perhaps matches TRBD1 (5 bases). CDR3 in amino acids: CASSLEGMSGNQPQHF. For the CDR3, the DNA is TGTGCCAGCAGCCTGGAGGGGATGTCAGGCAATCAGCCCCAGCATTTT.